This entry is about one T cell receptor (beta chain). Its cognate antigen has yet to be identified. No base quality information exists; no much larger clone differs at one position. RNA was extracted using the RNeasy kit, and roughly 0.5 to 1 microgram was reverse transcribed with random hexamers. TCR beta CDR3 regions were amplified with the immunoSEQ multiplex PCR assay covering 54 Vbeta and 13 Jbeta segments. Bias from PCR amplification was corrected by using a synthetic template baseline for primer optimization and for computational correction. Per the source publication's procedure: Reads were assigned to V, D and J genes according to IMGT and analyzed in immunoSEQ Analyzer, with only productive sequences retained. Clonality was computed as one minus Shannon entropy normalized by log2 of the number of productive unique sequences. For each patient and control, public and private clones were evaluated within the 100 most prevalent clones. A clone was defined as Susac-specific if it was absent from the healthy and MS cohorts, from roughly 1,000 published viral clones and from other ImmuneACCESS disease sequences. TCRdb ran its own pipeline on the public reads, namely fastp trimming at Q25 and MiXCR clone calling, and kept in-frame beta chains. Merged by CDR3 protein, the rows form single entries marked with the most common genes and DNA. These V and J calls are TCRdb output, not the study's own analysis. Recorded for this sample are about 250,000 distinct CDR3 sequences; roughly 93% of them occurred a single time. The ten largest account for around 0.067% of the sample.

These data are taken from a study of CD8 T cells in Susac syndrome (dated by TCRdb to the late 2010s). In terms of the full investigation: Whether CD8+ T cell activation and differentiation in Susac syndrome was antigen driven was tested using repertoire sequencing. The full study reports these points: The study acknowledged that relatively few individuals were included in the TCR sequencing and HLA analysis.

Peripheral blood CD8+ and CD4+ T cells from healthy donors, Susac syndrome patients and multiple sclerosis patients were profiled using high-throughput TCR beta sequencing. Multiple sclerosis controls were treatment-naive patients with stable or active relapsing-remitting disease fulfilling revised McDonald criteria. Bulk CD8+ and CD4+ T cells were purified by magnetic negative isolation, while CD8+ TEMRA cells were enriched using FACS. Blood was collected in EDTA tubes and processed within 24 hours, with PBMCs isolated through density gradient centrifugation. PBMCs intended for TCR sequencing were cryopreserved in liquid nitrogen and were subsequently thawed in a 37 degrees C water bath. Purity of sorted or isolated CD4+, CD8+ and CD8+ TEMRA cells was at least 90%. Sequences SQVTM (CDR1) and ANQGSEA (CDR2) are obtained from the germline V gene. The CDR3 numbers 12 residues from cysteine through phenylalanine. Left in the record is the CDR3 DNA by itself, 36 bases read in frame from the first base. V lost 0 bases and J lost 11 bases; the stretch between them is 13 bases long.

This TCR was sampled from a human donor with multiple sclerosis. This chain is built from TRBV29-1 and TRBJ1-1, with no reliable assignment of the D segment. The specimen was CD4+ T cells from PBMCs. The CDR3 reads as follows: CSVEDYPRVAFF. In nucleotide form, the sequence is TGCAGCGTTGAAGATTATCCCCGCGTGGCTTTCTTT.